This section outlines one T cell receptor (beta chain) sequence together with its context. Its antigen is still unknown. The germline gives CDR1 SGHTA, CDR2 FQGNSA. This CDR3 has 17 amino acids. V dropped 1 base and J dropped 7 bases, with 21 bases sitting between them. The data were taken from a study of T-cell memory formation after mild COVID-19. Overall study results and limits: Detection of some responders pre-infection suggested pre-existing cross-reactive memory T cells participated. CD4+ bias marked clones expanding day 15 to 37, unlike balanced contracting clones.

TCRdb re-analysed the 5' RACE reads in MiXCR, keeping a single row per CDR3 protein. The sample carries 300,000 to 400,000 distinct CDR3 sequences, roughly 20% recorded once. The origin of this receptor is an adult woman who had mild COVID-19 (a few samples of this study predate the infection). Cell type and time point are not known. The chain combines TRBV7-2 with TRBJ2-3, with D possibly TRBD2 on 5 matching bases. Sequenced: PBMCs or a T cell subset sorted from them (not recorded which). The CDR3 DNA reads as TGTGCCAGCAGCTTAGGGCGGGCTACGGGTAGAGTGTATACGCAGTATTTT. Protein product: CASSLGRATGRVYTQYF.